A selection of T cell receptor beta chains follows, all from one sample in a study of shared clonotypes between healthy human individuals. Some clones are missing from TCRdb's copy, which holds only in-frame ones; the method was immunoSEQ multiplex PCR. Found here are millions of clones, around 96% of them singletons; the top ten hold 1% to 1.3%. The sequenced sample consisted of naive CD8+ T cells sorted from blood. These receptors were taken from a young man in good health. Each CDR3 is given with its conserved first and last residue. Each record gives: CDR3 protein, CDR3 DNA, J gene, clone size, V gene, D gene. A D gene is named only where the DNA matches it firmly. Clone size is stated in some rows and not others, as once, few, many or a class when expanded.

cdr3_aa: CASSLSLDEQFF
cdr3_nt: TGTGCCAGCAGCTTATCGTTGGATGAGCAGTTCTTC
j_call: TRBJ2-1
clone_size: .
v_call: TRBV7-9
d_call: .

cdr3_aa: CASSETDSYYGYTF
cdr3_nt: TGTGCCAGCAGTGAAACCGACAGCTACTATGGCTACACCTTC
j_call: TRBJ1-2
clone_size: .
v_call: TRBV2
d_call: .

cdr3_aa: CSVELGESYEQYF
cdr3_nt: TGCAGCGTTGAACTAGGGGAAAGCTACGAGCAGTACTTC
j_call: TRBJ2-7
clone_size: .
v_call: TRBV29-1
d_call: .

cdr3_aa: CSVTAGNEQYF
cdr3_nt: TGCAGCGTCACGGCGGGAAACGAGCAGTACTTC
j_call: TRBJ2-7
clone_size: once
v_call: TRBV29-1
d_call: .

cdr3_aa: CASSLGPAYEQYF
cdr3_nt: TGTGCCAGCAGCTTGGGACCCGCTTACGAGCAGTACTTC
j_call: TRBJ2-7
clone_size: .
v_call: TRBV5-8
d_call: .

cdr3_aa: CASSLLAGGPPDTQYF
cdr3_nt: TGTGCCAGCAGCTTACTAGCGGGGGGCCCCCCAGATACGCAGTATTTT
j_call: TRBJ2-3
clone_size: .
v_call: TRBV5-4
d_call: TRBD2

cdr3_aa: CASSQAGQSNEKLFF
cdr3_nt: TGCGCCAGCAGCCAGGCGGGACAGTCTAATGAAAAACTGTTTTTT
j_call: TRBJ1-4
clone_size: .
v_call: TRBV4-1
d_call: TRBD1

cdr3_aa: CASSQERGSYGYTF
cdr3_nt: TGTGCCAGCAGCCAAGAGCGTGGCAGCTATGGCTACACCTTC
j_call: TRBJ1-2
clone_size: .
v_call: TRBV14
d_call: .

cdr3_aa: CSVEGTSLEQYF
cdr3_nt: TGCAGCGTTGAAGGGACTAGTCTCGAGCAGTACTTC
j_call: TRBJ2-7
clone_size: .
v_call: TRBV29-1
d_call: TRBD2

cdr3_aa: CASTTGDSYNEQFF
cdr3_nt: TGTGCCAGCACGACAGGGGACTCCTACAATGAGCAGTTCTTC
j_call: TRBJ2-1
clone_size: .
v_call: TRBV28
d_call: TRBD1

cdr3_aa: CASARYEQYF
cdr3_nt: TGTGCCAGCGCCCGCTACGAGCAGTACTTC
j_call: TRBJ2-7
clone_size: .
v_call: TRBV6-1
d_call: .

cdr3_aa: CASIGKTVEAFF
cdr3_nt: TGTGCCAGCATTGGGAAGACGGTGGAAGCTTTCTTT
j_call: TRBJ1-1
clone_size: once
v_call: TRBV6-1
d_call: .